The next 31 T cell receptor beta chains were all read from a single sample in a study of OX40 agonist ivuxolimab in advanced cancers. Using immunoSEQ multiplex PCR, the repertoire was profiled, and TCRdb retains in-frame clones only, with some absent. Of some 75,000 clones in the sample, about 87% were seen once. The starting material was CD4+ or CD8+ T cells sorted from blood, obtained in a trial of the OX40 agonist ivuxolimab. Receptors originate from an adult with an advanced solid tumor such as melanoma, head and neck, liver or kidney cancer.

DNA for the CDR3: TGTGCCAGCAGCTTAGGGACAAAAAGGATGGAGACCCAGTACTTC. The encoded protein is CASSLGTKRMETQYF. The V call is TRBV11-2, the J call TRBJ2-5; tentatively, D is TRBD1 (5 bases). The CDR3 contains 15 residues. Trimming took off 1 base at V and 5 bases at J, with 14 bases between the two ends. The germline V gene has CDR1 SGHAT and CDR2 FQNNGV.

The chain combines TRBV10-3 with TRBJ2-1, with D hard to call. Germline CDR1 is ENHRY and CDR2 is SYGVKD. Deletions cut 5 bases from V and 6 bases from J, with 14 bases between. CDR3 length equals 14 residues. The CDR3 reads CAISPAGLVNEQFF. DNA of the CDR3: TGTGCCATCAGTCCGGCCGGGCTTGTCAATGAGCAGTTCTTC.

In this sample, this clone turned up once. This chain uses TRBV7-3 with TRBJ2-1; D assignment may be TRBD1 or TRBD2 (5 bases each). This CDR3 region has 17 residues. With 0 bases removed from V and 3 bases from J, the gap between germline ends came to 15 bases. Looked up from germline, CDR1 is SGHTA and CDR2 is FQGTGA. CDR3 in DNA: TGTGCCAGCAGCTTAACCTCCGGGACCGATTTCTACAATGAGCAGTTCTTC. Translating gives CASSLTSGTDFYNEQFF.

V gene TRBV5-1 combines with J gene TRBJ2-5; no reliable D call. The CDR3 has 13 amino acids. CDR1 is SGHRS and CDR2 is YFSETQ in the germline V gene. Trimming cost V 4 bases and J 5 bases, with 12 bases left between them. The CDR3 loop reads CASSTTISETQYF. The CDR3 DNA follows: TGCGCCAGCAGCACCACTATTTCTGAGACCCAGTACTTC.

There are a few counts of this clone. The genes are TRBV7-9 and TRBJ1-5; D possibly corresponds to TRBD1 (5 bases). Trimming left V 1 base short and J 2 bases short, with 9 bases between. The germline CDR1 and CDR2 sequences are SEHNR and FQNEAQ (reference sequence). The CDR3 spans 15 residues. The CDR3 bases are TGTGCCAGCAGCTTAGAGCAGGGCGGCAATCAGCCCCAGCATTTT. Translation gives CASSLEQGGNQPQHF.

V and J are TRBV19 and TRBJ2-5; tentatively, D is TRBD2 (7 bases). V dropped 8 bases and J dropped 5 bases, with 15 bases sitting between them. The CDR3 spans 13 residues. From germline, CDR1 is LNHDA and CDR2 SQIVND (reference sequence). The CDR3 bases are TGTGCCAGTCGCCCGGGGGGCAAGGAGACCCAGTACTTC. The encoded protein is CASRPGGKETQYF.

This chain connects TRBV2 to TRBJ2-6, with TRBD1 matching over 7 bases. The CDR3 loop spans 17 amino acids. V lost 6 bases and J lost 0; bases outside the gene matches: 8. Germline CDR1 and CDR2: SNHLY and FYNNEI. DNA of the CDR3: TGTGCCAGCAGCTCCGGACAGGCGAACTCTGGGGCCAACGTCCTGACTTTC. Translated, it gives CASSSGQANSGANVLTF.

This chain connects TRBV10-1 to TRBJ2-1; TRBD2 aligns across 9 bases. CDR3 size: 15 residues. Germline V lookup: CDR1 WNHNN, CDR2 SYGVQD (reference sequence). Unmatched junction bases numbered 7, after V lost 5 bases and J lost 5 bases. The DNA for the CDR3 is TGCGCCAGCAGTCGGAGCGGGGGGAAAGACAATGAGCAGTTCTTC. Translation: CASSRSGGKDNEQFF.

V usage is TRBV2 and J usage is TRBJ2-3; TRBD2 agrees at 8 bases. Germline V gene data show CDR1 as SNHLY and CDR2 as FYNNEI. CDR3 length: 14 residues. V lost 4 bases and J lost 1; bases outside the gene matches: 1. The CDR3 loop is CASSGAGGTDTQYF. The DNA of the CDR3 is TGTGCCAGCAGTGGAGCGGGGGGCACAGATACGCAGTATTTT. The whole variable domain, filled in from reference TRBV2 and TRBJ2-3, reads EPEVTQTPSHQVTQMGQEVILRCVPISNHLYFYWYRQILGQKVEFLVSFYNNEISEKSEIFDDQFSVERPDGSNFTLKIRSTKLEDSAMYFCASSGAGGTDTQYFGPGTRLTVL.

The chain combines TRBV19 with TRBJ2-5, with D maybe TRBD1 (7 bases). The CDR3 loop spans 13 amino acids. The germline gives CDR1 LNHDA, CDR2 SQIVND (reference sequence). V was clipped by 7 bases and J by 9 bases, with 18 bases between them. CDR3 loop: CASMGRGEGAQYF. DNA of the CDR3: TGTGCCAGTATGGGCAGGGGGGAAGGGGCCCAGTACTTC.

CDR3 sequence reads: CATSRDATGKETQYF. The CDR3 nucleotides read TGTGCCACCAGCAGAGATGCAACAGGGAAGGAGACCCAGTACTTC. The rearrangement uses TRBV15 and TRBJ2-5; a weak D match, TRBD1 (6 bases). This CDR3 spans 15 amino acids. The ends were cut back, 0 bases at V and 5 bases at J, with 13 bases in the middle. The germline V gene encodes CDR1 LNHNV and CDR2 YYDKDF (reference sequence).

The V gene is TRBV6-6, the J gene TRBJ2-7; 8 bases are shared with TRBD1. Looked up from germline, CDR1 is MNHNY and CDR2 is SVGAGI (reference sequence). The CDR3 runs 16 residues. After removal of 5 bases from V and 2 bases from J, the junction contained 11 bases not matched to a gene. The CDR3 is CASSPIGTGLPYEQYV. The CDR3 DNA reads as TGTGCCAGCAGTCCGATAGGGACAGGCTTACCCTACGAGCAGTACGTC.

This clone was seen only a few times. The chain couples TRBV18 to TRBJ2-3, with D perhaps matching TRBD2 (6 bases). Trimming left V 8 bases short and J 5 bases short, with 14 bases between. CDR1 is KGHSH, CDR2 LQKENI, per germline. CDR3 size: 13 residues. The CDR3 here is CASGYTGGDTQYF. The DNA for the CDR3 is TGTGCCAGCGGGTACACCGGGGGAGATACGCAGTATTTT.

The genes are TRBV4-2 and TRBJ2-3; either TRBD1 or TRBD2 may supply D (5 bases each). The CDR3 has 15 residues. From germline, CDR1 is LGHNA and CDR2 YNFKEQ. Between the trimmed V and J ends, which lost 1 base and 7 bases, there was a span of 15 bases. CDR3 sequence (DNA): TGTGCCAGCAGCCAAGGGGGGTCGAAAGGCAATACGCAGTATTTT. Translation gives CASSQGGSKGNTQYF.

In its sample, this clone was seen once. The V gene is TRBV6-6, the J gene TRBJ1-6; 11 positions match TRBD1. Germline CDR1 and CDR2: MNHNY and SVGAGI (reference sequence). V lost 4 bases, J lost 7 bases, and 0 bases stayed unmatched. The CDR3 contains 14 residues. CDR3 sequence reads: CASSWDRGNSPLHF. CDR3 in DNA: TGTGCCAGCAGTTGGGACAGGGGGAATTCACCCCTCCACTTT.

The chain is built from TRBV5-1 and TRBJ1-2; unclear D gene. With 4 bases removed from V and 0 bases from J, the gap between germline ends came to 10 bases. Germline V lookup: CDR1 SGHRS, CDR2 YFSETQ. The CDR3 contains 14 residues. In DNA, the CDR3 is TGCGCCAGCAGCCCCCCTGAGGCTAACTATGGCTACACCTTC. Amino acids: CASSPPEANYGYTF.

The rearrangement links TRBV11-3 to TRBJ1-2, with D perhaps matching TRBD1 (6 bases). V was pared by 4 bases and J by 4 bases, with 13 bases between. The length of the CDR3 is 14 residues. Germline V gives CDR1 SGHNT, CDR2 YENEEA. The CDR3 loop is CASSSTRGGYGYTF. The DNA for the CDR3 is TGTGCCAGCAGCTCTACTCGAGGGGGCTATGGCTACACCTTC.

This clone was picked up a small number of times. The chain has TRBV30 and TRBJ1-2, with 8 positions matching TRBD1. The J segment lost 4 bases and the V segment lost 2 bases, leaving 3 bases of the junction unmatched. Per the germline V gene, CDR1 is GTSNPN and CDR2 is SVGIG (reference sequence). The CDR3 has 13 amino acids. The CDR3 DNA reads as TGTGCCTGGAGTCTGCAGGGGGCCTATGGCTACACCTTC. Its translation: CAWSLQGAYGYTF. Based on the CDR3 plus reference TRBV30 and TRBJ1-2, the full variable domain is SQTIHQWPATLVQPVGSPLSLECTVEGTSNPNLYWYRQAAGRGLQLLFYSVGIGQISSEVPQNLSASRPQDRQFILSSKKLLLSDSGFYLCAWSLQGAYGYTFGSGTRLTVV.

This chain's CDR3 is CASSQGTGTVSNEKLFF. The CDR3 region has the DNA TGCGCCAGCAGCCAGGGGACAGGGACAGTCTCTAATGAAAAACTGTTTTTT. The genes are TRBV4-3 and TRBJ1-4, with 9 bases matching TRBD1. CDR3 size: 17 residues. Germline V gene lookup returns CDR1 LGHNA and CDR2 YSLEER. J was trimmed by 3 bases and V by 3 bases; bases with no gene match: 8.

This CDR3 reads CASRDSRNTIYF. The CDR3 nucleotides read TGTGCCAGCAGGGACTCGCGGAACACCATATATTTT. The chain couples TRBV6-1 to TRBJ1-3; no firm D call. In germline, CDR1 is MNHNS, CDR2 SASEGT. This CDR3 is built from 12 residues. Trimming cost V 6 bases and J 7 bases, with 10 bases left between them.

The chain employs TRBV30 and TRBJ1-5, with D possibly TRBD1 on 5 matching bases. Trimming took 2 bases from V and 4 from J, leaving 12 bases between them. The germline V gene has CDR1 GTSNPN and CDR2 SVGIG (reference sequence). This CDR3 has 14 residues. CDR3 in DNA: TGTGCCTGGAGTCCGGGGGGTCCGAATCAGCCCCAGCATTTT. This translates into CAWSPGGPNQPQHF.

This chain uses TRBV5-4 with TRBJ2-7; a weak D match, TRBD1 (5 bases). The CDR3 runs 13 residues. Trimming took off 6 bases at V and 3 bases at J, with 13 bases between the two ends. CDR1 SGHNT and CDR2 YYREEE come from the germline V gene (reference sequence). CDR3 amino acids: CASTLQGNYEQYF. CDR3 in DNA: TGTGCCAGCACCCTTCAGGGAAACTACGAGCAGTACTTC.

The CDR3 region has the DNA TGTGCCAGCAGTTATCCTAGCTCTGGGGCCAACGTCCTGACTTTC. Translating it yields CASSYPSSGANVLTF. V is TRBV6-5 and J is TRBJ2-6; D ambiguous. Germline V gives CDR1 MNHEY, CDR2 SVGAGI. CDR3 length: 15 residues. Trimming pared 3 bases from V and 0 bases from J, leaving 6 bases between.

The chain joins TRBV10-3 to TRBJ2-7; D gene ambiguous. Germline V CDR1 and CDR2: ENHRY, SYGVKD. The CDR3 has 13 residues. Trimming cost V 2 bases and J 3 bases, with 8 bases left between them. CDR3 DNA sequence: TGTGCCATCAGTGAGGTAATCGGCTACGAGCAGTACTTC. This gives the protein CAISEVIGYEQYF.

The chain recombines TRBV11-2 with TRBJ1-5; D perhaps matches TRBD1 (6 bases). The CDR3 consists of 16 residues. Germline V gene data show CDR1 as SGHAT and CDR2 as FQNNGV. Trimming stripped 5 bases from V and 4 bases from J, with 18 bases between. The CDR3 spells CASSRESGGRNQPQHF. The CDR3 DNA follows: TGTGCCAGCAGCCGAGAATCTGGGGGCCGAAATCAGCCCCAGCATTTT.

In its sample, this clone was seen a few times. The same CDR3 is also encoded by other DNA sequences in this sample. CDR3 in DNA: TGTGCCAGCAGCTTAGAAGAGGGGAGAGGGTATACCTTC. Amino acid sequence: CASSLEEGRGYTF. V gene TRBV7-9 combines with J gene TRBJ1-2, with D possibly matching TRBD1 (5 bases). Germline V CDR1 and CDR2: SEHNR, FQNEAQ (reference sequence). The length of the CDR3 is 13 residues. The V gene lost 1 base and the J gene lost 14 bases, with 17 bases spanning the gap.

DNA for the CDR3: TGTGCCAGCTCCGGGACACCGAACACTGAAGCTTTCTTT. Translating it yields CASSGTPNTEAFF. J is TRBJ1-1 and V is TRBV28, with a tentative D call TRBD1 (6 bases). V lost 8 bases to trimming and J lost 1 base, with 11 bases between them. The CDR3 consists of 13 residues. CDR1 and CDR2 from the germline V gene are MDHEN and SYDVKM.

This chain joins TRBV29-1 and TRBJ1-2, with TRBD1 matching over 8 bases. After removal of 2 bases from V and 0 bases from J, the junction contained 2 bases not matched to a gene. This CDR3 has 14 residues. Germline CDR1 SQVTM, CDR2 ANQGSEA. The CDR3 DNA sequence: TGCAGCGTTGAATCAGGGGGCTCTAACTATGGCTACACCTTC. Translated, it gives CSVESGGSNYGYTF.

This clone was seen a few times. The chain employs TRBV9 and TRBJ1-1, with TRBD1 matching over 7 bases. In germline, CDR1 is SGDLS, CDR2 YYNGEE. The length of the CDR3 is 15 residues. Trimming cost V 4 bases and J 3 bases; bases outside gene matches: 9. The DNA of the CDR3 is TGTGCCAGCAGCCCTCTTACAGGGGAGGACACTGAAGCTTTCTTT. Its protein product is CASSPLTGEDTEAFF.

V usage is TRBV5-5 and J usage is TRBJ1-1; a possible D gene is TRBD1 (6 bases). With 4 bases removed from V and 10 bases from J, the gap between germline ends came to 20 bases. CDR3 size: 14 residues. Germline CDR1 is SGHKS and CDR2 is YYEKEE (reference sequence). CDR3: CASSDSRTAFGAFF. CDR3 in DNA: TGTGCCAGCAGCGATTCAAGGACAGCTTTCGGAGCTTTCTTT. Drawing the rest from reference TRBV5-5 and TRBJ1-1, the complete variable domain is DAGVTQSPTHLIKTRGQQVTLRCSPISGHKSVSWYQQVLGQGPQFIFQYYEKEERGRGNFPDRFSARQFPNYSSELNVNALLLGDSALYLCASSDSRTAFGAFFGQGTRLTVV.

The chain uses TRBV29-1 and TRBJ2-5; D perhaps matches TRBD1 (6 bases). Germline V gene sequence: CDR1 SQVTM, CDR2 ANQGSEA. Trimming removed 3 bases from V and 2 bases from J, with 13 bases in between. The CDR3 extends over 14 amino acids. The CDR3 DNA sequence: TGCAGCGTTGAGAGGGGGAACAGTCAAGAGACCCAGTACTTC. It is translated as CSVERGNSQETQYF.